Listed here is a single T cell receptor (beta chain). Its target antigen remains unknown. No base qualities exist here, and no much larger clone lies one base off it. Whole blood was collected in K2EDTA tubes by collaborating institutions according to the institutions' own protocols. For TCRbeta analysis, collaborators shipped samples as frozen whole blood, isolated PBMCs, or DNA extracted from either of those sample types. TCRbeta CDR3 regions were amplified from genomic DNA by means of the immunoSEQ Assay, a bias-controlled multiplex PCR. The original methods were these. Within the assay, amplification of reference gene primers was used to estimate how many nucleated cells each sample contained. Sequence reads were collapsed and filtered to measure the absolute abundance of every unique TCRbeta CDR3 rearrangement. For each sample, productive Simpson clonality was calculated as the square root of Simpson's diversity index over productive rearrangements. TCRdb limited this immuneACCESS table to in-frame rearrangements with V and J called. A share of clones is missing; checked studies link under half to unresolved V genes, and the rest is unexplained. The V and J calls and clone size were taken over from that table, and D and trimming were inferred from the DNA. Recorded for this sample are a few hundred thousand clones; about 85% of them occurred a single time. Of the sample, roughly 3.9% is held by the ten largest clones.

The data were taken from a study of blood T cell repertoires in COVID-19 (dated by TCRdb to the early 2020s). At the level of the whole study: Samples from collaborators originated in the United States, Italy and Spain and spanned both the acute and convalescent phases of COVID-19. The material from the prospective study consisted of cDNA or gDNA derived from T cells, B-cell-depleted T cells, or PBMCs. The dataset comprised deeply sampled blood TCRbeta repertoires from subjects exposed to, actively infected with, or recovered from COVID-19. The repertoires were made available in a free public database intended to serve as a resource for research on the immune response to SARS-CoV-2. Samples came from the ongoing ImmuneRACE study (first 160 participants) plus 1,254 subjects from 6 global collaborators. A de-identified subject ID, COVID-19 status, age in years and sex were almost always included in the sample metadata. HLA class I and class II types, where available, came from metadata supplied by the sample provider rather than from assay-based typing. The full study reports these points: How much clinical and demographic metadata was included differed by source and by participant, and the metadata was provided uncurated.

The germline V gene gives CDR1 as SGHTA and CDR2 as FQGTGA. Spanning cysteine to phenylalanine, the CDR3 consists of 12 amino acids. The kept DNA is CDR3 alone, 36 bases in frame from the first base. Between the V and J ends, shortened by 4 bases and 4 bases respectively, the junction contains 7 bases. Here the chain combines TRBV7-3 and TRBJ2-5, and possibly TRBD2, on 5 matching bases. This clonotype was sampled from a woman aged 18-29 years with acute or convalescent COVID-19. The sample taken for sequencing was peripheral blood. The nucleotide sequence reads as follows: TGTGCCAGCAGCTCACTAGGAGAGACCCAGTACTTC. Its translation reads: CASSSLGETQYF.